This T cell receptor (beta chain) was sequenced for a study of immune heterogeneity within non-small cell lung tumors. Multiplex PCR employing 32 V and 13 J primers generated amplicons of the TCR beta CDR3. TCRdb used MiXCR to reprocess the multiplex PCR reads, holding one entry per CDR3 protein. Of 21,000 or so distinct CDR3 sequences in the sample, about 29% were seen once. Looked up from germline, CDR1 is DFQATT and CDR2 is SNEGSKA (reference sequence). The trim removed 6 bases at V and 3 bases at J, leaving 14 bases unmatched. The CDR3 is made up of 16 amino acids. Bulk tumor genomic DNA constituted the template, at 450 to 700 ng per sample. Surgery yielded several widely spaced biopsies per primary tumor. Surgery that was curative in intent was performed on patients with untreated, newly diagnosed non-small cell lung cancer. Donors comprised surgical patients with newly diagnosed non-small cell lung cancer, operated on with curative intent.

General study results and limits: Local tumor mutational burden and local T-cell repertoire clonality showed a moderate significant correlation, R about 0.33. Identical dominant CDR3 beta clonotypes were found recurring across a patient's tumor sites, along with site-unique high-frequency clones.

A word on this clonotype: As yet, its antigen is unknown.

The sequenced sample was lung tumor tissue. The chain links TRBV20-1 to TRBJ2-7; the match to TRBD2 covers 10 bases. This sequence was found in a man aged 35 to 55 with non-small cell lung cancer. The chain's CDR3 is CSADKGRASGSYEQYF. The CDR3 DNA sequence: TGCAGTGCGGATAAAGGCCGGGCTAGCGGGAGCTACGAGCAGTACTTC.